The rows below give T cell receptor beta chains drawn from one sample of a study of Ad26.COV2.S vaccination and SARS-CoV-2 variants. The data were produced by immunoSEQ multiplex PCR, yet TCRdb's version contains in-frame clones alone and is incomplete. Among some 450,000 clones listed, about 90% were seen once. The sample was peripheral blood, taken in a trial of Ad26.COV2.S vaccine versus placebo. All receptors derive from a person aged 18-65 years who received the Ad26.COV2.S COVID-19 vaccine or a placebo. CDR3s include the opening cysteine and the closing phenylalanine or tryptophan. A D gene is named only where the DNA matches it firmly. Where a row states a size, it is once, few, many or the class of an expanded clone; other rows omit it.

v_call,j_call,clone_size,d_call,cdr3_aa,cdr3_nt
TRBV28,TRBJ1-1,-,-,CASSLRGAVEAFF,TGTGCCAGCAGTTTGAGAGGCGCAGTCGAAGCTTTCTTT
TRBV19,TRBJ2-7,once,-,CASSTVGGAGLSYEQYF,TGTGCCAGTAGTACGGTCGGGGGTGCGGGGCTTTCCTACGAGCAGTACTTC
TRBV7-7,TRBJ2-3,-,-,CASSRLGVGLITDTQYF,TGTGCCAGCAGCCGCTTAGGTGTCGGGCTTATCACAGATACGCAGTATTTT
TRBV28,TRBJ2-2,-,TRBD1,CASSFRDRGPGELFF,TGTGCCAGCAGTTTTCGGGACAGGGGGCCCGGGGAGCTGTTTTTT
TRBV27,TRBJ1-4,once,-,CASRPGASTNEKLFF,TGTGCCAGCAGACCTGGGGCATCAACTAATGAAAAACTGTTTTTT
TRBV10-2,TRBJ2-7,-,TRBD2,CASSEISGTYEQYF,TGCGCCAGCAGTGAGATTAGCGGGACCTACGAGCAGTACTTC
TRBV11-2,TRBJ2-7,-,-,CASSLGASLYEQYF,TGTGCCAGCAGCTTAGGGGCTAGCCTCTACGAGCAGTACTTC
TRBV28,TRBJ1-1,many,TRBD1,CASSLGRQGGMNTEAFF,TGTGCCAGCAGTTTGGGGAGACAGGGAGGAATGAACACTGAAGCTTTCTTT
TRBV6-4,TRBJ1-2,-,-,CASRGPRDYGYTF,TGTGCCAGCAGGGGACCGAGGGACTATGGCTACACCTTC
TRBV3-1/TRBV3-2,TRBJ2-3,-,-,CASSQVNRDTDTQYF,TGTGCCAGCAGCCAAGTGAACAGAGACACAGATACGCAGTATTTT
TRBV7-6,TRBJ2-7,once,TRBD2,CASSLALAGGLRSSYEQYF,TGTGCCAGCAGCTTAGCATTAGCGGGAGGGCTCAGATCGTCCTACGAGCAGTACTTC
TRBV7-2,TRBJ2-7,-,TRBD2,CASSLEPSGTYEQYF,TGTGCCAGCAGCTTAGAGCCTAGCGGAACTTACGAGCAGTACTTC
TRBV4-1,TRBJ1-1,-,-,CASSQGWGTEAFF,TGCGCCAGCAGCCAAGGGTGGGGGACTGAAGCTTTCTTT
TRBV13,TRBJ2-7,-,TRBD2,CASSKGLANSYEQYF,TGTGCCAGCAGCAAGGGACTAGCGAATTCCTACGAGCAGTACTTC
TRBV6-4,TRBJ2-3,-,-,CASSAGSTPYHTDTQYF,TGTGCCAGCAGCGCTGGGAGTACCCCCTACCACACAGATACGCAGTATTTT
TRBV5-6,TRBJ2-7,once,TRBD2,CASSPGRNEQYF,TGTGCCAGCAGCCCCGGGAGGAACGAGCAGTACTTC
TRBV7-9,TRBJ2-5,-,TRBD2,CASSPRLAPDQETQYF,TGTGCCAGCAGCCCTCGACTAGCGCCCGACCAAGAGACCCAGTACTTC
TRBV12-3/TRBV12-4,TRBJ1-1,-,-,CASSWSGTEAFF,TGTGCCAGCAGTTGGAGCGGCACTGAAGCTTTCTTT
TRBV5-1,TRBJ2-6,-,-,CASSPGVHSGANVLTF,TGCGCCAGCAGTCCGGGTGTACACTCTGGGGCCAACGTCCTGACTTTC
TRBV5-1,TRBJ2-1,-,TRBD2,CASTPSPGGLNEQFF,TGCGCCAGCACCCCCTCTCCGGGGGGGCTGAATGAGCAGTTCTTC
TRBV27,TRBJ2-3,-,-,CASSFWGQGTDTQYF,TGTGCCAGCAGTTTCTGGGGCCAGGGCACAGATACGCAGTATTTT
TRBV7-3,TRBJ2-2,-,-,CASSLTKGTGELFF,TGTGCCAGCAGCTTAACGAAAGGCACCGGGGAGCTGTTTTTT
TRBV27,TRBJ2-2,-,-,CASSLGVTGELFF,TGTGCCAGCAGTTTAGGGGTCACCGGGGAGCTGTTTTTT
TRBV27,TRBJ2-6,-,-,CASSRHGSGANVLTF,TGTGCCAGCAGTAGGCACGGCTCTGGGGCCAACGTCCTGACTTTC
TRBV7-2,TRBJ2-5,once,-,CASSLWGAWEETQYF,TGTGCCAGCAGCTTATGGGGGGCCTGGGAGGAGACCCAGTACTTC
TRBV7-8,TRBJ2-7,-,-,CASSLEARPTGIHEQYF,TGTGCCAGCAGCTTAGAGGCTAGGCCCACGGGAATCCACGAGCAGTACTTC
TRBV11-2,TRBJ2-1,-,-,CASSYTTSPYNEQFF,TGTGCCAGCAGCTATACGACTAGTCCTTACAATGAGCAGTTCTTC
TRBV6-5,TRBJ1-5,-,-,CASSYGRYQPQHF,TGTGCCAGCAGTTACGGAAGGTATCAGCCCCAGCATTTT
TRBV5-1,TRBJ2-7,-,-,CASSLVSAGSYEQYF,TGCGCCAGCAGCTTGGTGTCGGCGGGTTCCTACGAGCAGTACTTC
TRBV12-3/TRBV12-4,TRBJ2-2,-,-,CASSFDSGELFF,TGTGCCAGCAGTTTTGATTCCGGGGAGCTGTTTTTT
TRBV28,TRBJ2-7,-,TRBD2,CASSLLGLAETYEQYF,TGTGCCAGCAGTTTACTGGGACTAGCGGAAACCTACGAGCAGTACTTC
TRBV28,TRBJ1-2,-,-,CASSPTDNYGYTF,TGTGCCAGCAGCCCTACAGATAACTATGGCTACACCTTC
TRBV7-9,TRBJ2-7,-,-,CASSARNKGSYEQYF,TGTGCCAGCAGCGCGCGTAATAAGGGGTCCTACGAGCAGTACTTC
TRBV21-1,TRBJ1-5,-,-,CASRSRDRSNQPQHF,TGTGCCAGCAGAAGTCGGGACAGGAGCAATCAGCCCCAGCATTTT
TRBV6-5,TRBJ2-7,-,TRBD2,CASRPGTSGSYEQYF,TGTGCCAGCAGACCCGGGACTAGCGGGTCCTACGAGCAGTACTTC
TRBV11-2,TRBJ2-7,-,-,CASSSSYEQYF,TGTGCCAGCAGCTCCTCTTACGAGCAGTACTTC
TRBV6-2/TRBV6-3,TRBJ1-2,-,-,CASSRDIAPSNYGYTF,TGTGCCAGCAGTCGGGATATAGCCCCTTCTAACTATGGCTACACCTTC
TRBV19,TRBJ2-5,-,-,CASSMGAGGAETQYF,TGTGCCAGTAGTATGGGGGCCGGGGGCGCGGAGACCCAGTACTTC
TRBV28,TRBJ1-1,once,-,CASSLGISSLNTEAFF,TGTGCCAGCAGTTTAGGGATTTCCTCTTTGAACACTGAAGCTTTCTTT
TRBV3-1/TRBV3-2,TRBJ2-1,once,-,CASSQAVVYNEQFF,TGTGCCAGCAGCCAAGCTGTCGTCTACAATGAGCAGTTCTTC
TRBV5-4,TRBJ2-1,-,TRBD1,CASSLGQGRQGEQFF,TGTGCCAGCAGCTTGGGACAGGGGAGGCAGGGTGAGCAGTTCTTC
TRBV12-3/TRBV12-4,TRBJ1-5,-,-,CASSLQGDQPQHF,TGTGCCAGCAGTTTGCAGGGAGATCAGCCCCAGCATTTT
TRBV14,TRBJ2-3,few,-,CASSQRVSTDTQYF,TGTGCCAGCAGCCAACGGGTGAGCACAGATACGCAGTATTTT
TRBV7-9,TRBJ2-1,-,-,CASSHSNVHEQFF,TGTGCCAGCAGCCATAGTAACGTCCATGAGCAGTTCTTC
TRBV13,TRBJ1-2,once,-,CASSLGLGYRVRGYTF,TGTGCCAGCAGCTTAGGGCTCGGGTACAGGGTTCGGGGCTACACCTTC
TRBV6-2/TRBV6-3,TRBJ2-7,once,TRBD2,CASSFGLAGGDVYEQYF,TGTGCCAGCAGTTTCGGACTAGCGGGAGGGGACGTCTACGAGCAGTACTTC
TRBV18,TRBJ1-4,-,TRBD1,CASSPGTGVNEKLFF,TGTGCCAGCTCACCCGGGACAGGGGTTAATGAAAAACTGTTTTTT
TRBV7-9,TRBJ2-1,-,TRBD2,CASSSFSGASSYNEQFF,TGTGCCAGCAGCTCTTTTAGCGGGGCTAGCTCCTACAATGAGCAGTTCTTC
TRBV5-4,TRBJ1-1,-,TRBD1,CASSSGQGARMNTEAFF,TGTGCCAGCAGCTCGGGACAGGGGGCTCGCATGAACACTGAAGCTTTCTTT
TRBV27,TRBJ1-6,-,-,CASSLSGVGNSPLHF,TGTGCCAGCAGTTTATCGGGGGTCGGGAATTCACCCCTCCACTTT
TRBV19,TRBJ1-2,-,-,CASSIGGEGVYGYTF,TGTGCCAGTAGTATCGGGGGCGAAGGGGTCTATGGCTACACCTTC
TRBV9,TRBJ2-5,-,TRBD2,CASSATSGFQETQYF,TGTGCCAGCAGCGCGACTAGCGGTTTCCAAGAGACCCAGTACTTC
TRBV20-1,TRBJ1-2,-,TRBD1,CSAREGTGNTF,TGCAGTGCTAGAGAGGGGACAGGGAACACCTTC
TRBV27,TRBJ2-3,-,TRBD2,CASSPTLLAEGTDTQYF,TGTGCCAGCAGTCCCACCCTTCTAGCGGAGGGCACAGATACGCAGTATTTT
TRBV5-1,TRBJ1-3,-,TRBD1,CASSLEGTAFSGNTIYF,TGCGCCAGCAGCCTGGAGGGGACAGCTTTCTCTGGAAACACCATATATTTT
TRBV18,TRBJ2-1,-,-,CASSPLLNEQFF,TGTGCCAGCTCACCACTACTAAATGAGCAGTTCTTC
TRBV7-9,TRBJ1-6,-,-,CASSLGRAGSPLHF,TGTGCCAGCAGCTTAGGCAGGGCGGGATCACCCCTCCACTTT
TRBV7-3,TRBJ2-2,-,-,CASGSQLGNTGELFF,TGTGCCAGCGGTAGTCAGCTCGGAAACACCGGGGAGCTGTTTTTT
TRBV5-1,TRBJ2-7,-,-,CASSQLTGAPGGEQYF,TGCGCCAGCAGCCAACTAACGGGGGCGCCCGGGGGCGAGCAGTACTTC